These 10 T cell receptor beta chains originate from one sample sequenced in a study of blood T cell repertoires in COVID-19 (TCRdb year 2020). Libraries were prepared through the immunoSEQ multiplex PCR assay. TCRdb stores this immuneACCESS table with in-frame sequences only. Part of the clones is absent; in the studies checked, under half of the shortfall reflects unresolved V genes, and no reason is known for the rest. The sample table records about 21,000 clones; roughly 91% of these occur just once. The ten largest clones capture around 18% of the sample. Specimen: peripheral blood. These TCRs come from a man between 65 and 79 years old with active COVID-19.

The V gene is TRBV6-6, the J gene TRBJ2-1; D possibly corresponds to TRBD2 (6 bases). This CDR3 comprises 16 residues. V was trimmed by 6 bases and J by 0 bases, leaving 15 bases between them. Germline V gene data show CDR1 as MNHNY and CDR2 as SVGAGI (reference sequence). For the CDR3, the DNA is TGTGCCAGCAGACCACCGGCGGGGCGCTCCTACAATGAGCAGTTCTTC. As protein: CASRPPAGRSYNEQFF.

The V gene is TRBV6-4, the J gene TRBJ2-5; the match to TRBD1 covers 11 bases. In germline, CDR1 is MRHNA, CDR2 SNTAGT. CDR3 length equals 15 residues. J gave up 0 bases and V 5 bases, and 2 bases lay outside the gene matches. DNA for the CDR3: TGTGCCAGCAGTTCGGGACAGGGGGACCAAGAGACCCAGTACTTC. This translates into CASSSGQGDQETQYF.

Only a few counts were recorded for this clone. The J gene is TRBJ2-7, the V gene TRBV7-9; 7 bases map to TRBD1. CDR1 and CDR2 (germline): SEHNR, FQNEAQ (reference sequence). CDR3 length: 14 residues. Losses at the gene ends were 1 base for V and 4 bases for J; bases not matched to a gene: 4. In DNA, the CDR3 is TGTGCCAGCAGCTTAGGGGGACAGCCATACGAGCAGTACTTC. Amino acid sequence: CASSLGGQPYEQYF.

In its sample, this clone was seen a few times. The V and J genes are TRBV5-1 and TRBJ2-3; 13 bases align to TRBD2. CDR3 length: 16 residues. The V and J ends lost 6 bases and 6 bases, in that order; junction bases with no gene match: 10. Germline CDR1 is SGHRS and CDR2 is YFSETQ. CDR3 residues: CASTRLAGGLGDTQYF. The CDR3 coding sequence is TGCGCCAGCACGCGACTAGCGGGGGGTTTGGGGGATACGCAGTATTTT.

The rearrangement joins TRBV7-3 to TRBJ1-2; D is ambiguous. CDR3 size: 16 residues. Between the trimmed V and J ends, which lost 5 bases and 4 bases, there was a span of 20 bases. Germline V gene sequence: CDR1 SGHTA, CDR2 FQGTGA. The CDR3 DNA reads as TGTGCCAGCAGCCCAAGAAACCCACAGACAACCTATGGCTACACCTTC. Translation gives CASSPRNPQTTYGYTF.

This chain uses TRBV5-1 with TRBJ2-7; 9 bases agree with TRBD1. Trimming took 2 bases from V and 2 from J; bases not matched to a gene: 2. Per the germline V gene, CDR1 is SGHRS and CDR2 is YFSETQ. The CDR3 sequence is 14 residues long. The CDR3 DNA sequence: TGCGCCAGCAGCTTAGGGACAGGGCCCTACGAGCAGTACTTC. The encoded protein is CASSLGTGPYEQYF.

The chain joins TRBV4-2 to TRBJ2-1; 8 nucleotides agree with TRBD2. This CDR3 is built from 15 residues. CDR1 LGHNA and CDR2 YNFKEQ come from the germline V gene. The J segment lost 5 bases and the V segment lost 0 bases, leaving 3 bases of the junction unmatched. The CDR3 region is CASSQDGLAHNEQFF. DNA for the CDR3: TGTGCCAGCAGCCAAGACGGACTAGCCCACAATGAGCAGTTCTTC.

The chain joins TRBV10-2 to TRBJ1-2; D is undetermined. Germline CDR1 WSHSY, CDR2 SAAADI. The CDR3 has 12 amino acids. The germline V and J ends were trimmed by 11 bases and 6 bases, with 16 bases remaining between them. Written as DNA, the CDR3 is TGCGCCTCCCATGGCGGAGGGAATGGCTACACCTTC. Residues: CASHGGGNGYTF.

The V call is TRBV5-1, the J call TRBJ2-5; TRBD2 matches 7 bases. Looked up from germline, CDR1 is SGHRS and CDR2 is YFSETQ. The V segment lost 0 bases and the J segment 5 bases; nucleotides outside the gene matches: 4. The CDR3 loop spans 14 amino acids. Here the CDR3 DNA reads TGCGCCAGCAGCTTGGAGGGAGCGGGGGAGACCCAGTACTTC. Residues: CASSLEGAGETQYF.

The sample holds one count of this clone. This chain links TRBV11-2 with TRBJ2-2; TRBD2 matches at 7 bases. V dropped 0 bases and J dropped 2; count of bases not matched to a gene: 6. CDR3 size: 17 residues. CDR1 is SGHAT and CDR2 is FQNNGV in the germline V gene. In DNA form, the CDR3 reads TGTGCCAGCAGCTTAGAAACGGGAGGCCTCAACACCGGGGAGCTGTTTTTT. Encoded protein: CASSLETGGLNTGELFF.